These 18 T cell receptor beta chains were sequenced from one sample in a study of blood T cell repertoires in COVID-19. Sequencing was performed with immunoSEQ multiplex PCR; in TCRdb, only in-frame clones are kept and a portion is missing. The sample holds hundreds of thousands of clones, approximately 90% seen once. The sequenced sample consisted of peripheral blood. The origin of the receptors is a woman aged 18-35 years who had recovered from COVID-19.

The chain has TRBV7-9 and TRBJ2-5; 11 bases map to TRBD2. Unmatched junction bases numbered 9, after V lost 5 bases and J lost 4 bases. This CDR3 has 16 residues. CDR1 is SEHNR, CDR2 FQNEAQ, per germline (reference sequence). For the CDR3, the DNA is TGTGCCAGCAGCCTACTCACTAGCGGGAGTGGAGAGACCCAGTACTTC. It codes for CASSLLTSGSGETQYF.

The chain is built from TRBV9 and TRBJ1-2; 7 positions match TRBD1. The V and J ends lost 3 bases and 7 bases, in that order; junction bases with no gene match: 9. The CDR3 contains 14 residues. CDR1 is SGDLS, CDR2 YYNGEE, per germline. In DNA, the CDR3 is TGTGCCAGCAGCGGAATAAACAGGGGACGTGGCTACACCTTC. Its protein product is CASSGINRGRGYTF.

The chain employs TRBV4-3 and TRBJ1-3; no definite D call. Trimming left V 3 bases short and J 2 bases short, with 8 bases between. The germline V gene has CDR1 LGHNA and CDR2 YSLEER. This CDR3 is built from 14 residues. CDR3 loop: CASSQPGTGNTIYF. As DNA, the CDR3 is TGCGCCAGCAGCCAGCCGGGGACTGGAAACACCATATATTTT.

This chain connects TRBV6-2 or TRBV6-3 to TRBJ2-3; 7 bases map to TRBD1. Germline values: CDR1 MNHEY, CDR2 SVGEGT. The V and J ends lost 5 bases and 5 bases, in that order; junction bases with no gene match: 4. This CDR3 is 13 amino acids long. CDR3 protein: CASSTTGVDTQYF. CDR3 nucleotide sequence: TGTGCCAGCAGTACCACAGGGGTAGATACGCAGTATTTT.

This clone was seen only a few times. The rearrangement links TRBV6-5 to TRBJ1-5, with D maybe TRBD1 (5 bases). CDR1 MNHEY and CDR2 SVGAGI come from the germline V gene. Trimming took off 4 bases at V and 1 base at J, with 8 bases between the two ends. The CDR3 runs to 14 residues. CDR3 in DNA: TGTGCCAGCAGTTGGCGGGGCAGCAATCAGCCCCAGCATTTT. Residues: CASSWRGSNQPQHF.

The chain is built from TRBV10-3 and TRBJ1-5, with TRBD1 matching 7 bases. Germline V CDR1 and CDR2: ENHRY, SYGVKD. Trimming removed 6 bases from V and 2 bases from J; junction bases left unmatched: 7. This CDR3 contains 15 residues. CDR3 residues: CAISKQGPGNQPQHF. In DNA, the CDR3 is TGTGCCATCAGCAAACAGGGGCCGGGCAATCAGCCCCAGCATTTT.

The chain combines TRBV10-3 with TRBJ2-3; D not certain. This CDR3 comprises 11 residues. Germline-derived CDR1 and CDR2 are ENHRY and SYGVKD. The V end was cut by 8 bases, the J end by 4 bases, with 7 bases between. The chain's CDR3 is CAIRLADTQYF. The CDR3 coding sequence is TGTGCCATCCGACTGGCAGATACGCAGTATTTT.

The chain carries TRBV30 and TRBJ1-5; D is possibly TRBD1 (5 bases). Between the trimmed V and J ends, which lost 1 base and 4 bases, there was a span of 8 bases. CDR1 GTSNPN and CDR2 SVGIG come from the germline V gene (reference sequence). The CDR3 has 13 residues. CDR3: CAWSDGTNQPQHF. DNA for the CDR3: TGTGCCTGGAGTGATGGGACTAATCAGCCCCAGCATTTT.

V gene TRBV3-1 (or the pseudogene TRBV3-2) combines with J gene TRBJ2-1, with D hard to call. Germline loops: CDR1 LGHDT, CDR2 YNNKEL (reference sequence). CDR3 length equals 13 residues. V lost 4 bases and J 3 bases, leaving 7 bases between the germline ends. The CDR3 sequence: CASSRLHYNEQFF. The CDR3 coding sequence is TGTGCCAGCAGCCGACTGCACTACAATGAGCAGTTCTTC.

CDR3 sequence reads: CASSLSGLGQGETQYF. CDR3 in DNA: TGTGCCAGCAGTTTATCGGGACTAGGACAAGGAGAGACCCAGTACTTC. The rearrangement uses TRBV27 and TRBJ2-5, with 8 bases fitting TRBD2. Losses at the gene ends were 0 bases for V and 4 bases for J; bases not matched to a gene: 7. The CDR3 is 16 amino acids. Germline V lookup: CDR1 MNHEY, CDR2 SMNVEV (reference sequence).

This chain uses TRBV4-2 with TRBJ2-1; tentatively, D is TRBD2 (5 bases). V was pared by 0 bases and J by 6 bases, with 12 bases between. Germline CDR1 and CDR2: LGHNA and YNFKEQ. The CDR3 runs 15 residues. CDR3: CASSQDWRSGNEQFF. CDR3 DNA: TGTGCCAGCAGCCAAGATTGGAGAAGCGGCAATGAGCAGTTCTTC.

The V gene is TRBV14, the J gene TRBJ2-3, with D hard to call. Germline assignment: CDR1 SGHDN and CDR2 FVKESK. V was clipped by 0 bases and J by 5 bases, with 9 bases between them. The CDR3 runs to 14 residues. The CDR3: CASSQDWAGDTQYF. CDR3 nucleotides: TGTGCCAGCAGCCAAGATTGGGCAGGAGATACGCAGTATTTT.

This clone was picked up one time. V and J are TRBV7-9 and TRBJ2-3; 8 nucleotides agree with TRBD2. CDR1 SEHNR and CDR2 FQNEAQ come from the germline V gene (reference sequence). The junction had 10 bases not matched to a gene; V was cut back by 5 bases and J by 6 bases. This CDR3 contains 15 residues. The DNA of the CDR3 is TGTGCCAGCAGCCCTCAAGGAGCGGGAGATGATACGCAGTATTTT. Amino acid sequence: CASSPQGAGDDTQYF.

This chain links TRBV24-1 with TRBJ2-2; 8 bases line up with TRBD1. The V gene end was trimmed by 1 base and the J gene end by 3 bases; junction bases not matched to a gene: 0. The germline CDR1 and CDR2 sequences are KGHDR and SFDVKD. This CDR3 is 15 amino acids long. CDR3 nucleotides: TGTGCCACCAGTGATTTACAGGGGGACACCGGGGAGCTGTTTTTT. This gives the protein CATSDLQGDTGELFF.

The chain combines TRBV18 with TRBJ1-4; 8 bases are shared with TRBD1. The CDR3 is made up of 16 amino acids. V lost 4 bases to trimming and J lost 1 base; unmatched junction nucleotides: 5. Germline assignment: CDR1 KGHSH and CDR2 LQKENI. CDR3 amino acids: CASSLFDRGTNEKLFF. The CDR3 nucleotides are TGTGCCAGCTCACTTTTCGACAGGGGAACTAATGAAAAACTGTTTTTT.

CDR3: CSGGIGTSGKAGELFF. Here the CDR3 DNA reads TGCAGCGGCGGGATAGGGACTAGCGGGAAGGCCGGGGAGCTGTTTTTT. The chain is built from TRBV29-1 and TRBJ2-2; 13 nucleotides align to TRBD2. The CDR3 runs to 16 residues. Per germline, CDR1 SQVTM and CDR2 ANQGSEA. V lost 7 bases, J lost 6 bases, and 11 bases stayed unmatched.

The chain is built from TRBV21-1 and TRBJ2-2; the table's D call, TRBD1, has no DNA check behind it. TRBV21-1 is given as a pseudogene. CDR3 length equals 16 residues. The CDR3 bases are TGTGCCAGCAGCCATCGAGAGACAGTAAACACCGGGGAGCTGTTTTTT. This sequence encodes CASSHRETVNTGELFF.

The chain carries TRBV20-1 and TRBJ2-1, with D hard to call. The CDR3 extends over 11 amino acids. In germline, CDR1 is DFQATT, CDR2 SNEGSKA (reference sequence). Deletions cut 5 bases from V and 9 bases from J, with 11 bases between. In DNA form, the CDR3 reads TGCAGTGCTGGGCTTAGTAGTGAGCAGTTCTTC. Translation: CSAGLSSEQFF.